This passage covers 30 T cell receptor beta chains from one sample sequenced in a study of T cells after yellow fever vaccination. Using its own MiXCR run on the 5' RACE reads, TCRdb lists one record per CDR3 protein. The sample lists tens of thousands of distinct CDR3 sequences, approximately 5.2% seen once, with 20% in the top ten. The specimen comprised PBMCs, either bulk or a sorted T-cell subset (CD4+, CD8+, memory, or dextramer-sorted; not recorded which), sampled roughly 47 days after the first yellow fever vaccination. Receptors were obtained from a young man who received the YFV17D yellow fever vaccine.

At least ten counts were recorded for this clonotype. CDR3 loop: CAGGTGTSGYTDTQYF. Written as DNA, the CDR3 is TGTGCCGGAGGAACCGGGACTAGCGGATACACAGATACGCAGTATTTT. This rearrangement joins TRBV7-2 to TRBJ2-3; TRBD2 aligns across 11 bases. The germline CDR1 and CDR2 sequences are SGHTA and FQGNSA. The CDR3 totals 16 residues. V lost 11 bases to trimming and J lost 2 bases; unmatched junction nucleotides: 12. Full variable domain (remainder filled in from reference TRBV7-2 and TRBJ2-3): GAGVSQSPSNKVTEKGKDVELRCDPISGHTALYWYRQSLGQGLEFLIYFQGNSAPDKSGLPSDRFSAERTGGSVSTLTIQRTQQEDSAVYLCAGGTGTSGYTDTQYFGPGTRLTVL.

This clonotype showed up many times. The chain has TRBV5-1 and TRBJ1-1; D is perhaps TRBD1 (6 bases). In germline, CDR1 is SGHRS, CDR2 YFSETQ. The CDR3 spans 15 residues. V was shortened by 1 base and J by 7 bases, with 17 bases between the two germline ends. CDR3 in amino acids: CASSLWGGASNEAFF. For the CDR3, the DNA is TGCGCCAGCAGCTTGTGGGGGGGGGCGTCCAATGAAGCTTTCTTT.

Many counts were recorded for this clonotype. The chain joins TRBV4-2 to TRBJ2-1, with D perhaps given as TRBD1 or TRBD2 (6 bases each). The CDR3 spans 17 residues. Per the germline V gene, CDR1 is LGHNA and CDR2 is YNFKEQ. The ends were cut back, 4 bases at V and 6 bases at J, with 22 bases in the middle. The CDR3: CASSRRSRGEGSNEQFF. The DNA for the CDR3 is TGTGCCAGCAGCCGTAGGAGTAGGGGGGAAGGTAGCAATGAGCAGTTCTTC.

This clonotype was seen ten or more times. The chain recombines TRBV18 with TRBJ1-6; D remains unclear. This CDR3 has 17 amino acids. Germline CDR1 is KGHSH and CDR2 is LQKENI. Trimming removed 2 bases from V and 10 bases from J, with 21 bases in between. This CDR3 is CASSPSVRLGEDSPLHF. Written as DNA, the CDR3 is TGTGCCAGCTCACCATCAGTCCGGTTGGGTGAGGACTCACCCCTCCACTTT.

This clonotype was observed at least ten times. The CDR3 DNA reads TGTGCCATCAGAAGACATAACTATGGCTACACCTTC. It translates to CAIRRHNYGYTF. The chain uses TRBV10-3 and TRBJ1-2; the D is unclear. The CDR3 consists of 12 residues. Between the trimmed V and J ends, which lost 6 bases and 1 base, there was a span of 6 bases. CDR1 and CDR2 from the germline V gene are ENHRY and SYGVKD.

V gene TRBV7-2 combines with J gene TRBJ2-5; a possible D gene is TRBD2 (6 bases). Germline values: CDR1 SGHTA, CDR2 FQGNSA. The CDR3 totals 14 residues. V shed 5 bases and J shed 9 bases, with 19 bases lying between them. CDR3: CASSPQGRRVAQYF. The CDR3 DNA reads TGTGCCAGCAGCCCACAAGGACGGAGGGTGGCCCAGTACTTC.

Many counts were recorded for this clonotype. J is TRBJ2-5 and V is TRBV20-1; D may be TRBD1 or TRBD2 (6 bases each). The ends were cut back, 3 bases at V and 2 bases at J, with 16 bases in the middle. The CDR3 is made up of 15 amino acids. The germline CDR1 and CDR2 sequences are DFQATT and SNEGSKA (reference sequence). CDR3 protein: CSARRFGGNQETQYF. The CDR3 region has the DNA TGCAGTGCTAGGCGTTTCGGGGGCAATCAAGAGACCCAGTACTTC.

This clonotype showed up many times. The V and J genes are TRBV6-1 and TRBJ1-5, with D possibly matching TRBD1 (5 bases). V shed 1 base and J shed 7 bases, with 11 bases lying between them. This CDR3 spans 14 amino acids. The germline V gene encodes CDR1 MNHNS and CDR2 SASEGT. CDR3 residues: CASSEVGRTQPQHF. CDR3 coding DNA: TGTGCCAGCAGTGAAGTGGGACGGACACAGCCCCAGCATTTT.

For this clonotype: A clone one base away is much larger, so this may be a read error. This chain joins TRBV12-3 or TRBV12-4 and TRBJ2-2; 7 bases map to TRBD1. The CDR3 covers 16 residues. The CDR3 sequence: CACSPREGAFGGELFF. The DNA of the CDR3 is TGTGCCTGCAGCCCCCGAGAGGGGGCCTTCGGCGGGGAGCTGTTTTTT.

There are many counts of this clonotype. The chain has TRBV6-5 and TRBJ1-1; 8 nucleotides match TRBD1. CDR1 MNHEY and CDR2 SVGAGI come from the germline V gene. V gave up 0 bases and J gave up 0 bases; unmatched junction bases: 6. This CDR3 is built from 17 residues. The CDR3, as DNA: TGTGCCAGCAGTTACTCAGGACAGGGAACTGTGAACACTGAAGCTTTCTTT. Protein sequence: CASSYSGQGTVNTEAFF.

This clonotype was seen ten or more times. V usage is TRBV7-9 and J usage is TRBJ2-1; TRBD2 matches 7 bases. With V trimmed by 8 bases and J by 0 bases, 10 bases remained unmatched. The CDR3 is 16 amino acids. Germline loops: CDR1 SEHNR, CDR2 FQNEAQ (reference sequence). As DNA, the CDR3 is TGTGCCAGCTCCTATGGGAGGGGCAGCTCCTACAATGAGCAGTTCTTC. The encoded protein is CASSYGRGSSYNEQFF.

This clonotype has at least ten counts. This sequence joins TRBV10-3 and TRBJ2-1; no reliable D call. CDR1 is ENHRY and CDR2 is SYGVKD in the germline V gene. Trimming took off 2 bases at V and 2 bases at J, with 4 bases between the two ends. This CDR3 has 13 amino acids. Written as DNA, the CDR3 is TGTGCCATCAGTGAGCCAGCCTACAATGAGCAGTTCTTC. Amino acid sequence: CAISEPAYNEQFF.

This clonotype was recorded many times. The chain uses TRBV5-1 and TRBJ1-3, with 7 bases identical to TRBD1. The CDR3 spans 19 residues. V trimming: 4 bases; J trimming: 1 base; junction bases outside the gene matches: 17. The germline V gene encodes CDR1 SGHRS and CDR2 YFSETQ. CDR3 residues: CASSLRPAGQVDSGNTIYF. The CDR3 nucleotides are TGCGCCAGCAGCCTGAGACCTGCCGGACAGGTCGATTCTGGAAACACCATATATTTT.

Sample share makes this clonotype medium-sized. The chain has TRBV5-1 and TRBJ2-5, with no clear D. The V end was cut by 0 bases, the J end by 3 bases, with 9 bases between. Germline CDR1 is SGHRS and CDR2 is YFSETQ. The CDR3 sequence is 14 residues long. The chain's CDR3 is CASSLGNGEETQYF. CDR3 nucleotide sequence: TGCGCCAGCAGCTTGGGGAATGGAGAAGAGACCCAGTACTTC. The full variable domain, completed using reference TRBV5-1 and TRBJ2-5, is KAGVTQTPRYLIKTRGQQVTLSCSPISGHRSVSWYQQTPGQGLQFLFEYFSETQRNKGNFPGRFSGRQFSNSRSEMNVSTLELGDSALYLCASSLGNGEETQYFGPGTRLLVL.

This clonotype has a count of ten or more. This sequence joins TRBV28 and TRBJ2-5; TRBD2 is a possible D gene (7 bases). This CDR3 is built from 17 residues. Germline lookup yields CDR1 MDHEN and CDR2 SYDVKM. V was cut by 7 bases and J by 5 bases, with 26 bases left in between. CDR3 loop: CASIDARLGRGGETQYF. The CDR3 nucleotides are TGTGCCAGCATTGACGCTCGTCTGGGCAGGGGAGGGGAGACCCAGTACTTC.

This clonotype was observed at least ten times. This chain links TRBV5-1 with TRBJ2-6; D is possibly TRBD1 (6 bases). Trimming cost V 0 bases and J 2 bases, with 9 bases left between them. Looked up from germline, CDR1 is SGHRS and CDR2 is YFSETQ. The CDR3 has 16 residues. Here the CDR3 reads CASSLGTAPGANVLTF. The DNA of the CDR3 is TGCGCCAGCAGCTTGGGGACAGCTCCTGGGGCCAACGTCCTGACTTTC. The full variable domain, rest sourced from reference TRBV5-1 and TRBJ2-6, is KAGVTQTPRYLIKTRGQQVTLSCSPISGHRSVSWYQQTPGQGLQFLFEYFSETQRNKGNFPGRFSGRQFSNSRSEMNVSTLELGDSALYLCASSLGTAPGANVLTFGAGSRLTVL.

This clonotype showed up many times. The chain carries TRBV20-1 and TRBJ1-3; D ambiguous. With 6 bases removed from V and 1 base from J, the gap between germline ends came to 10 bases. The CDR3 extends over 13 amino acids. CDR1 DFQATT and CDR2 SNEGSKA come from the germline V gene (reference sequence). CDR3 in amino acids: CSALDRSGNTIYF. In DNA, the CDR3 is TGCAGTGCCCTCGATCGGTCTGGAAACACCATATATTTT.

This clonotype was counted ten times or more. This chain links TRBV7-9 with TRBJ1-5; 7 bases agree with TRBD1. The V and J ends lost 7 bases and 3 bases, in that order; junction bases with no gene match: 9. This CDR3 spans 15 amino acids. Germline V lookup: CDR1 SEHNR, CDR2 FQNEAQ (reference sequence). For the CDR3, the DNA is TGTGCCAGCAACCCAGGGACAGCGCCCAATCAGCCCCAGCATTTT. Translation gives CASNPGTAPNQPQHF.

This clonotype has ten or more counts. The chain recombines TRBV5-1 with TRBJ2-3, with 7 bases lining up with TRBD1. The CDR3 runs 15 residues. Trimming took 6 bases from V and 6 from J; bases not matched to a gene: 13. CDR1 and CDR2 (germline): SGHRS, YFSETQ. The CDR3 coding sequence is TGCGCCAGCACCGCCAAGACAGGGCCTCAGGATACGCAGTATTTT. Translation gives CASTAKTGPQDTQYF.

This clonotype was detected many times. This chain uses TRBV27 with TRBJ1-3; D ambiguous. Looked up from germline, CDR1 is MNHEY and CDR2 is SMNVEV (reference sequence). The V gene lost 1 base and the J gene lost 2 bases, with 3 bases spanning the gap. The CDR3 is made up of 13 amino acids. The CDR3 DNA reads as TGTGCCAGCAGTTTATTGCCTGGAAACACCATATATTTT. Translating it yields CASSLLPGNTIYF.

Concerning this clonotype: A much larger clone lies a single base off, so this may be a read error. The gene calls are TRBV12-3 or TRBV12-4 and TRBJ1-1, with TRBD1 matching over 9 bases. The CDR3 length is 14 residues. Trimming cost V 6 bases and J 7 bases; bases outside gene matches: 9. DNA of the CDR3: TGTGCCAGCAGGATGACAGGGGGAGTTAATGAAGCTTTCTTT. Translation gives CASRMTGGVNEAFF.

This clonotype appeared many times. The rearrangement joins TRBV6-5 to TRBJ2-1; TRBD2 matches at 7 bases. Germline loops: CDR1 MNHEY, CDR2 SVGAGI. The length of the CDR3 is 15 residues. J was trimmed by 1 base and V by 2 bases; bases with no gene match: 2. The CDR3: CASSYTGGSYNEQFF. CDR3 in DNA: TGTGCCAGCAGTTACACCGGGGGGTCCTACAATGAGCAGTTCTTC.

The V gene is TRBV3-1, the J gene TRBJ2-7; TRBD2 matches 12 bases. Germline V lookup: CDR1 LGHDT, CDR2 YNNKEL (reference sequence). V shed 8 bases and J 4 bases; nucleotides not matched to a gene: 9. The length of the CDR3 is 15 residues. Written as DNA, the CDR3 is TGTGCCAGCTGCCGACTAGCGGGGGCGCGTTACGAGCAGTACTTC. It yields the protein CASCRLAGARYEQYF.

There are many counts of this clonotype. The chain uses TRBV18 and TRBJ2-7, with D possibly being TRBD1 (5 bases). The CDR3 covers 13 residues. In germline, CDR1 is KGHSH, CDR2 LQKENI. Trimming cost V 5 bases and J 3 bases, with 11 bases left between them. CDR3 residues: CASSAGSIYEQYF. For the CDR3, the DNA is TGTGCCAGCTCAGCAGGGTCGATCTACGAGCAGTACTTC.

This clonotype is medium-sized by share. This chain links TRBV12-3 or TRBV12-4 with TRBJ1-1, with D tentatively TRBD1 (5 bases). CDR3 length: 13 residues. Trimming shortened V by 7 bases and J by 3 bases, and 12 bases separated the two germline ends. DNA for the CDR3: TGTGCCAGCACCGATCGGGGGGACACTGAAGCTTTCTTT. It codes for CASTDRGDTEAFF.

This clonotype was picked up many times. V and J are TRBV20-1 and TRBJ1-3; unclear D gene. The CDR3 runs 15 residues. CDR1 is DFQATT, CDR2 SNEGSKA, per germline (reference sequence). V was pared by 5 bases and J by 3 bases, with 17 bases between. The CDR3: CSAAHPVFRGNTIYF. The CDR3 DNA is TGCAGTGCTGCTCACCCGGTCTTCCGTGGAAACACCATATATTTT.

This clonotype was observed many times. This sequence joins TRBV7-2 and TRBJ2-3, with 11 bases fitting TRBD2. There are 16 residues in the CDR3. Germline CDR1 and CDR2: SGHTA and FQGNSA. V dropped 9 bases and J dropped 2; count of bases not matched to a gene: 10. In nucleotides, the CDR3 is TGTGCCAGTGCCCCTTTAGCGGGGGGGCTCACAGATACGCAGTATTTT. Protein product: CASAPLAGGLTDTQYF.

Many counts were recorded for this clonotype. The chain links TRBV11-2 to TRBJ2-7, with no clear D. The CDR3 covers 16 residues. V lost 0 bases to trimming and J lost 3 bases, with 15 bases between them. Germline CDR1 SGHAT, CDR2 FQNNGV. Written as DNA, the CDR3 is TGTGCCAGCAGCTTAGATCAGAATAAGGCAAGCTACGAGCAGTACTTC. Translation gives CASSLDQNKASYEQYF.

This clonotype was detected many times. The rearrangement joins TRBV6-5 to TRBJ2-7; 7 nucleotides agree with TRBD1. This CDR3 spans 16 amino acids. V dropped 5 bases and J dropped 1; count of bases not matched to a gene: 11. Germline loops: CDR1 MNHEY, CDR2 SVGAGI. The chain's CDR3 is CASSSPIGQASYEQYV. The DNA of the CDR3 is TGTGCCAGCAGTAGCCCTATCGGACAGGCATCCTACGAGCAGTACGTC.

This clonotype was observed many times. The V call is TRBV27, the J call TRBJ2-3; unclear D gene. The V end was cut by 6 bases, the J end by 0 bases, with 10 bases between. From germline, CDR1 is MNHEY and CDR2 SMNVEV (reference sequence). The CDR3 covers 14 residues. CDR3 DNA sequence: TGTGCCAGCAGGGACCAGGCTAGCACAGATACGCAGTATTTT. It translates to CASRDQASTDTQYF.